Following are 17 T cell receptor beta chains from one sample sequenced in a study of blood T cell repertoires in COVID-19. Using immunoSEQ multiplex PCR, the repertoire was profiled, and TCRdb retains in-frame clones only, with some absent. This repertoire shows approximately 99,000 clones, less than 90% found once; its top ten account for roughly 2%. Source material: peripheral blood. The receptors were gathered from a man between 70 and 80 years old with active or convalescent COVID-19.

This clone was detected a few times. J is TRBJ2-2 and V is TRBV27; 9 bases fit TRBD1. The CDR3 runs to 16 residues. Germline CDR1 reads MNHEY; CDR2 reads SMNVEV (reference sequence). After removal of 4 bases from V and 7 bases from J, the junction contained 10 bases not matched to a gene. The chain's CDR3 is CASSYTKNRGLGELFF. The CDR3 bases are TGTGCCAGCAGTTATACTAAGAACAGGGGGCTCGGGGAGCTGTTTTTT.

This chain uses TRBV7-8 with TRBJ2-3; 7 nucleotides line up with TRBD1. In germline, CDR1 is SGHVS, CDR2 FQNEAQ. The ends lost 4 bases at V and 4 bases at J; junction bases unmatched: 2. The CDR3 consists of 13 residues. The DNA of the CDR3 is TGTGCCAGCAGCTCTCAGGGGGCAGATACGCAGTATTTT. Protein sequence: CASSSQGADTQYF. Combining the CDR3 with reference TRBV7-8 and TRBJ2-3 gives the whole variable domain GAGVSQSPRYKVAKRGQDVALRCDPISGHVSLFWYQQALGQGPEFLTYFQNEAQLDKSGLPSDRFFAERPEGSVSTLKIQRTQQEDSAVYLCASSSQGADTQYFGPGTRLTVL.

The sample holds one count of this clone. The V and J genes are TRBV12-3 or TRBV12-4 and TRBJ1-4, with 7 bases aligning to TRBD1. The length of the CDR3 is 13 residues. J gave up 8 bases and V 3 bases, and 3 bases lay outside the gene matches. CDR3 in amino acids: CASSLTGTEKLFF. CDR3 nucleotides: TGTGCCAGCAGTTTGACAGGGACGGAAAAACTGTTTTTT.

This clone has just one count. The J gene is TRBJ2-7, the V gene TRBV5-6; maybe TRBD1 (5 bases). The V and J ends lost 2 bases and 1 base respectively, with 13 bases between them. This CDR3 is 15 amino acids long. Per the germline V gene, CDR1 is SGHDT and CDR2 is YYEEEE. The CDR3 DNA reads as TGTGCCAGCAGCTTCTCTCCACAGGCGTCCTACGAGCAGTACTTC. It encodes CASSFSPQASYEQYF.

Comment on this clone: This is likely a read error, given that the CDR3 carries no conserved phenylalanine or tryptophan at its end. The V gene is TRBV6-5, the J gene TRBJ1-2; perhaps TRBD1 as D (6 bases). Trimming shortened V by 6 bases and J by 4 bases, and 12 bases separated the two germline ends. The CDR3 has 13 amino acids. Germline CDR1 is MNHEY and CDR2 is SVGAGI. The CDR3 DNA follows: TGTGCCAGCAGCGACGACAGGTTCTATGGCTACACCCTC. This translates into CASSDDRFYGYTL.

The CDR3 region has the DNA TGTGCCAGTAGTATAGCCCCGACAGGGGGCTACACTGAAGCTTTCTTT. Protein sequence: CASSIAPTGGYTEAFF. J is TRBJ1-1 and V is TRBV19; 10 bases match TRBD1. Germline-derived CDR1 and CDR2 are LNHDA and SQIVND (reference sequence). V lost 1 base to trimming and J lost 3 bases; unmatched junction nucleotides: 5. The CDR3 length is 16 residues.

The rearrangement joins TRBV5-8 to TRBJ2-7; TRBD2 aligns across 11 bases. Germline values: CDR1 SGHTS, CDR2 YDEGEE. The CDR3 covers 14 residues. Trimming took 4 bases from V and 5 from J; bases not matched to a gene: 5. CDR3 bases: TGTGCCAGCAGCCCCCTAGCGGGGGGAGACGAGCAGTACTTC. Protein sequence: CASSPLAGGDEQYF.

The chain links TRBV5-6 to TRBJ1-2; D is undetermined. This CDR3 contains 16 residues. Germline assignment: CDR1 SGHDT and CDR2 YYEEEE. Trimming took off 0 bases at V and 2 bases at J, with 14 bases between the two ends. The CDR3 loop is CASSLGAGFGNYGYTF. For the CDR3, the DNA is TGTGCCAGCAGCTTGGGAGCCGGGTTTGGGAACTATGGCTACACCTTC.

V and J are TRBV7-2 and TRBJ2-1; 8 positions match TRBD1. Germline V lookup: CDR1 SGHTA, CDR2 FQGNSA. Germline trimming cut 5 bases from V and 10 bases from J; bases unmatched to any gene: 4. The CDR3 is 12 amino acids. As DNA, the CDR3 is TGTGCCAGCAGCACATACAGGGGGGAGCAGTTCTTC. Translating gives CASSTYRGEQFF. Using reference TRBV7-2 and TRBJ2-1 for the parts outside the CDR3, the full variable domain is GAGVSQSPSNKVTEKGKDVELRCDPISGHTALYWYRQSLGQGLEFLIYFQGNSAPDKSGLPSDRFSAERTGGSVSTLTIQRTQQEDSAVYLCASSTYRGEQFFGPGTRLTVL.

The gene calls are TRBV10-1 and TRBJ1-5; the D is unclear. The germline V gene encodes CDR1 WNHNN and CDR2 SYGVQD (reference sequence). The ends were cut back, 4 bases at V and 5 bases at J, with 3 bases in the middle. The CDR3 contains 11 residues. The DNA of the CDR3 is TGCGCCAGCAGTGGAGATCAGCCCCAGCATTTT. It specifies CASSGDQPQHF.

The V call is TRBV2, the J call TRBJ1-4, with TRBD1 matching over 9 bases. CDR3 length: 15 amino acids. V shed 6 bases, J shed 3 bases, and the junction held 5 bases outside the gene matches. CDR1 is SNHLY and CDR2 is FYNNEI in the germline V gene. The CDR3 DNA reads as TGTGCCAGCAGGCCACAGGGGGCGGCTAATGAAAAACTGTTTTTT. Translation gives CASRPQGAANEKLFF.

This clone was recorded once. CDR3 residues: CASSSGLVAAEYNEQFF. CDR3 coding DNA: TGCGCCAGCAGCTCGGGGTTGGTAGCGGCCGAGTACAATGAGCAGTTCTTC. The chain carries TRBV5-1 and TRBJ2-1, with D possibly TRBD2 on 6 matching bases. Germline V gene lookup returns CDR1 SGHRS and CDR2 YFSETQ. The CDR3 runs 17 residues. V was clipped by 3 bases and J by 4 bases, with 20 bases between them.

V usage is TRBV12-3 or TRBV12-4 and J usage is TRBJ1-2, with D possibly being TRBD1 (5 bases). This CDR3 region has 13 residues. V was cut by 7 bases and J by 1 base, with 10 bases left in between. This chain's CDR3 is CASNTQGNYGYTF. CDR3 bases: TGTGCCAGCAACACCCAGGGTAACTATGGCTACACCTTC.

This rearrangement joins TRBV6-5 to TRBJ2-5, with TRBD2 identical over 8 bases. Germline CDR1 is MNHEY and CDR2 is SVGAGI. Germline trimming cut 8 bases from V and 2 bases from J; bases unmatched to any gene: 10. This CDR3 is 15 amino acids long. The CDR3, as DNA: TGTGCCAGCCGTACTAGCGGAGCTAGACAAGAGACCCAGTACTTC. This encodes CASRTSGARQETQYF.

The rearrangement joins TRBV5-1 to TRBJ2-2; 8 bases align to TRBD1. The CDR3 runs to 16 residues. The V gene end was trimmed by 6 bases and the J gene end by 0 bases; junction bases not matched to a gene: 7. From germline, CDR1 is SGHRS and CDR2 YFSETQ. DNA of the CDR3: TGCGCCAGCACAGAAGCAGGGGGCGCGAACACCGGGGAGCTGTTTTTT. Encoded protein: CASTEAGGANTGELFF.

There are a few counts of this clone. The chain carries TRBV7-9 and TRBJ2-2, with D unclear. V was trimmed by 3 bases and J by 0 bases, leaving 5 bases between them. This CDR3 contains 14 residues. Germline CDR1 SEHNR, CDR2 FQNEAQ (reference sequence). The CDR3 DNA is TGTGCCAGCAGCTTTCAGTCGAACACCGGGGAGCTGTTTTTT. Translated, it gives CASSFQSNTGELFF.

The chain links TRBV6-6 to TRBJ2-1, with a tentative D call TRBD2 (7 bases). With 5 bases removed from V and 3 bases from J, the gap between germline ends came to 20 bases. This CDR3 contains 17 residues. The germline CDR1 and CDR2 sequences are MNHNY and SVGAGI (reference sequence). CDR3 nucleotides: TGTGCCAGCAGTCTTGGGGGGGCGCGTCCTTACTACAATGAGCAGTTCTTC. It specifies CASSLGGARPYYNEQFF.